These 30 T cell receptor beta chains share one sample of origin, sequenced in a study of T cell repertoires in cytomegalovirus infection. No antigen has been identified for these receptors. TCRdb re-derived calls from the reads in MiXCR, one entry per CDR3 protein. This table holds about 890,000 distinct CDR3 sequences, about a third found once. Sample: cultured CD8+ T cells from PBMCs, taken from culture after CMV antigen stimulation. These receptors were collected from a human donor in good health (CMV status not recorded). Some clones in this sample may be carry-over from other donors' samples.

The rearrangement links TRBV7-9 to TRBJ2-1; D is perhaps TRBD2 (6 bases). Germline V gene sequence: CDR1 SEHNR, CDR2 FQNEAQ (reference sequence). The V gene lost 2 bases and the J gene lost 2 bases, with 13 bases spanning the gap. CDR3 length: 16 amino acids. Written as DNA, the CDR3 is TGTGCCAGCAGCTTAACCGGCGGGGCCCCCTACAATGAGCAGTTCTTC. It yields the protein CASSLTGGAPYNEQFF.

In its sample, this clonotype was seen many times. J is TRBJ2-3 and V is TRBV7-6; D is unclear. The CDR3 runs to 14 residues. V was clipped by 3 bases and J by 5 bases, with 12 bases between them. CDR1 is SGHVS and CDR2 is FNYEAQ in the germline V gene. CDR3 amino acids: CASSLRKMLDTQYF. In nucleotides, the CDR3 is TGTGCCAGCAGCTTGCGTAAAATGTTAGATACGCAGTATTTT.

This clonotype was observed a single time. The gene calls are TRBV24-1 and TRBJ2-1, with no clear D. The CDR3 has 14 amino acids. Germline CDR1 and CDR2: KGHDR and SFDVKD. Trimming left V 4 bases short and J 5 bases short, with 11 bases between. CDR3 residues: CATSDFRNHNEQFF. The CDR3 nucleotides read TGTGCCACCAGTGACTTCAGGAACCACAATGAGCAGTTCTTC.

This chain links TRBV12-3 or TRBV12-4 with TRBJ1-2, with D perhaps matching TRBD1 (5 bases). Trimming removed 3 bases from V and 3 bases from J, with 11 bases in between. CDR3 length: 14 residues. For the CDR3, the DNA is TGTGCCAGCAGTTTTGGTGACAGCGACTATGGCTACACCTTC. Translating it yields CASSFGDSDYGYTF.

A note on this clonotype: A read error may explain this, as a much larger clone is one base away. This chain connects TRBV6-2 or TRBV6-3 to TRBJ2-2; D is possibly TRBD1 or TRBD2 (5 bases each). The germline V gene encodes CDR1 MNHEY and CDR2 SVGEGT. This CDR3 contains 16 residues. With 0 bases removed from V and 4 bases from J, the gap between germline ends came to 12 bases. The CDR3 DNA reads as TGTGCCAGCAGTTACTCTCCCCGGGACCTCACCGGGGAGCTGTTTTTT. Amino acid sequence: CASSYSPRDLTGELFF.

Many counts were recorded for this clonotype. The chain has TRBV6-5 and TRBJ1-1; no firm D call. The germline V gene has CDR1 MNHEY and CDR2 SVGAGI. The V end lost 1 base, the J end lost 7 bases, and 7 bases lay between the germline ends. The CDR3 totals 12 residues. The CDR3 DNA reads TGTGCCAGCAGTTACTTGGATGGTGAAGCTTTCTTT. Amino acids: CASSYLDGEAFF.

This clonotype was detected only a few times. The chain links TRBV6-1 to TRBJ2-2; D is unclear. CDR3 length: 12 amino acids. Germline V gene data show CDR1 as MNHNS and CDR2 as SASEGT. V lost 6 bases to trimming and J lost 7 bases, with 9 bases between them. The CDR3 reads CASSEMGGELFF. CDR3 nucleotide sequence: TGTGCCAGCAGCGAGATGGGCGGGGAGCTGTTTTTT.

The chain combines TRBV29-1 with TRBJ2-1, with 7 nucleotides matching TRBD2. This CDR3 region has 14 residues. J gave up 2 bases and V 6 bases, and 7 bases lay outside the gene matches. The germline CDR1 and CDR2 sequences are SQVTM and ANQGSEA. The CDR3 region is CSVRGGEAYNEQFF. The CDR3 coding sequence is TGCAGCGTGCGTGGGGGGGAAGCCTACAATGAGCAGTTCTTC.

The rearrangement links TRBV15 to TRBJ2-1; perhaps TRBD2 as D (6 bases). Trimming took off 6 bases at V and 3 bases at J, with 9 bases between the two ends. The CDR3 consists of 13 residues. Germline V gene sequence: CDR1 LNHNV, CDR2 YYDKDF (reference sequence). The CDR3 loop is CATRGLGYNEQFF. CDR3 DNA sequence: TGTGCCACCAGGGGACTGGGCTACAATGAGCAGTTCTTC.

V gene TRBV12-3 or TRBV12-4 combines with J gene TRBJ1-4; D not resolved. This CDR3 has 16 residues. V dropped 6 bases and J dropped 0 bases, with 14 bases sitting between them. The CDR3 spells CASSQAGVATNEKLFF. The DNA for the CDR3 is TGTGCCAGCAGCCAAGCAGGAGTTGCAACTAATGAAAAACTGTTTTTT.

This clonotype was seen a few times. V usage is TRBV9 and J usage is TRBJ2-3, with D unresolved. The CDR3 is 15 residues long. CDR1 SGDLS and CDR2 YYNGEE come from the germline V gene. The V end lost 0 bases, the J end lost 3 bases, and 11 bases lay between the germline ends. CDR3 amino acids: CASSVELARTDTQYF. The DNA of the CDR3 is TGTGCCAGCAGCGTAGAGCTTGCGCGAACAGATACGCAGTATTTT.

The chain has TRBV2 and TRBJ2-1, with 8 bases matching TRBD2. Per the germline V gene, CDR1 is SNHLY and CDR2 is FYNNEI. Trimming removed 6 bases from V and 5 bases from J; junction bases left unmatched: 15. This CDR3 region has 17 residues. The DNA of the CDR3 is TGTGCCAGCAGCCGCCTACCCGGGGGGGGCCTTCACAATGAGCAGTTCTTC. It codes for CASSRLPGGGLHNEQFF.

This clonotype was observed at least ten times. CDR3 in DNA: TGTGCCAGCAGCTTAGCACGGACAGGGGCTCAGCCCCAGCATTTT. Protein product: CASSLARTGAQPQHF. The V and J genes are TRBV7-2 and TRBJ1-5; 9 bases agree with TRBD1. CDR3 length: 15 amino acids. V shed 0 bases and J 6 bases; nucleotides not matched to a gene: 3. The V gene's germline CDR1 is SGHTA and CDR2 FQGNSA.

This clonotype was detected many times. The genes are TRBV7-9 and TRBJ2-6, with D uncertain. CDR1 and CDR2 from the germline V gene are SEHNR and FQNEAQ (reference sequence). This CDR3 contains 13 residues. V lost 6 bases, J lost 2 bases, and 5 bases lay in between. CDR3 in DNA: TGTGCCAGCAGTTTCACTGGGGCCAACGTCCTGACTTTC. Protein: CASSFTGANVLTF.

The gene calls are TRBV2 and TRBJ1-1; 9 bases are shared with TRBD1. Trimming cost V 3 bases and J 3 bases; bases outside gene matches: 5. From germline, CDR1 is SNHLY and CDR2 FYNNEI. This CDR3 is 15 amino acids long. The CDR3 sequence is CASSDWRQGDTEAFF. DNA for the CDR3: TGTGCCAGCAGTGATTGGAGACAGGGGGACACTGAAGCTTTCTTT.

The chain combines TRBV4-1 with TRBJ2-3; perhaps D is TRBD1 or TRBD2 (6 bases each). CDR1 is MGHRA, CDR2 YSYEKL, per germline. Deletions cut 3 bases from V and 5 bases from J, with 12 bases between. This CDR3 has 14 residues. The CDR3 DNA is TGCGCCAGCAGCCACCTTGGGGGGCTAGATACGCAGTATTTT. It translates to CASSHLGGLDTQYF.

This clonotype was picked up a small number of times. This chain links TRBV4-1 with TRBJ1-1; D might be TRBD1 (6 bases). Trimming pared 1 base from V and 7 bases from J, leaving 16 bases between. From germline, CDR1 is MGHRA and CDR2 YSYEKL. The CDR3 contains 15 residues. CDR3 DNA sequence: TGCGCCAGCAGCCAAGGGTGGCAGGGGATAGATGAAGCTTTCTTT. Its protein product is CASSQGWQGIDEAFF.

This clonotype was seen ten or more times. CDR3 residues: CASSLGRSYQETQYF. In DNA form, the CDR3 reads TGTGCCAGCAGCCTCGGGAGGAGCTACCAAGAGACCCAGTACTTC. The chain links TRBV7-2 to TRBJ2-5, with 7 bases fitting TRBD2. This CDR3 region has 15 residues. CDR1 and CDR2 from the germline V gene are SGHTA and FQGNSA. Trimming removed 5 bases from V and 0 bases from J; junction bases left unmatched: 6.

The gene calls are TRBV6-2 or TRBV6-3 and TRBJ1-5, with D possibly being TRBD1 (5 bases). Germline lookup yields CDR1 MNHEY and CDR2 SVGEGT. Trimming took 5 bases from V and 0 from J, leaving 14 bases between them. CDR3 size: 16 residues. CDR3 loop: CASSPGATDSNQPQHF. In nucleotides, the CDR3 is TGTGCCAGCAGTCCCGGGGCCACCGATAGCAATCAGCCCCAGCATTTT.

Many counts were recorded for this clonotype. The gene calls are TRBV7-2 and TRBJ2-3; 9 bases match TRBD2. CDR1 and CDR2 (germline): SGHTA, FQGNSA. V lost 1 base and J lost 6; bases outside the gene matches: 17. CDR3 length equals 19 residues. The CDR3 is CASSLETLFAAGGLDTQYF. CDR3 nucleotide sequence: TGTGCCAGCAGCTTAGAGACCCTGTTCGCGGCGGGGGGGTTGGATACGCAGTATTTT.

This clonotype was found a few times. The J gene is TRBJ1-1, the V gene TRBV7-6, with TRBD1 matching 9 bases. The ends lost 2 bases at V and 4 bases at J; junction bases unmatched: 8. The CDR3 runs 16 residues. Germline loops: CDR1 SGHVS, CDR2 FNYEAQ. The CDR3 nucleotides are TGTGCCAGCAGCTTAAACAGGGGGCGGAGAGGCACTGAAGCTTTCTTT. Protein product: CASSLNRGRRGTEAFF.

This clonotype was counted only a few times. The rearrangement links TRBV4-3 to TRBJ1-2, with unresolved D. The CDR3 contains 14 residues. Trimming removed 7 bases at V and 3 bases at J, with 15 bases between. Germline V lookup: CDR1 LGHNA, CDR2 YSLEER. CDR3 bases: TGCGCCAGCACCCGAGGATTGGGCGACTATGGCTACACCTTC. Encoded protein: CASTRGLGDYGYTF.

The genes are TRBV6-2 or TRBV6-3 and TRBJ2-7; D ambiguous. CDR1 is MNHEY and CDR2 is SVGEGT in the germline V gene. V lost 5 bases and J 3 bases, leaving 11 bases between the germline ends. This CDR3 is built from 13 residues. DNA of the CDR3: TGTGCCAGCAGTGCTCCATATATCTACGAGCAGTACGTC. It translates to CASSAPYIYEQYV.

Written as DNA, the CDR3 is TGTGCCAGCACCCTGCAGGGCAGAATTAACTATGGCTACACCTTC. Residues: CASTLQGRINYGYTF. V is TRBV28 and J is TRBJ1-2, with D possibly matching TRBD1 (5 bases). V was clipped by 7 bases and J by 1 base, with 16 bases between them. The V gene's germline CDR1 is MDHEN and CDR2 SYDVKM. The CDR3 length is 15 residues.

The chain links TRBV20-1 to TRBJ1-5; 7 nucleotides line up with TRBD1. The CDR3 has 13 amino acids. Trimming at V came to 6 bases and at J to 0 bases, leaving 2 bases not matched to a gene. Germline loops: CDR1 DFQATT, CDR2 SNEGSKA (reference sequence). The CDR3 spells CSAGQYSNQPQHF. CDR3 nucleotides: TGCAGTGCGGGACAGTATAGCAATCAGCCCCAGCATTTT.

This clonotype was found a few times. The chain joins TRBV24-1 to TRBJ2-1, with TRBD2 identical over 7 bases. Trimming at V came to 5 bases and at J to 2 bases, leaving 8 bases not matched to a gene. The V gene's germline CDR1 is KGHDR and CDR2 SFDVKD. This CDR3 region has 16 residues. The CDR3 DNA reads TGTGCCACCAGTGGGGAGGGCCCGGAAGCCTACAATGAGCAGTTCTTC. Translated: CATSGEGPEAYNEQFF.

The chain combines TRBV13 with TRBJ2-5; maybe TRBD1 (6 bases). Germline CDR1 PRHDT, CDR2 FYEKMQ (reference sequence). This CDR3 is 15 amino acids long. Trimming took off 5 bases at V and 6 bases at J, with 19 bases between the two ends. CDR3 amino acids: CASSPSDRSTKTQYF. In nucleotides, the CDR3 is TGTGCCAGCAGCCCATCAGACAGGAGCACAAAGACCCAGTACTTC.

This clonotype was seen more than once but under ten times. The chain is built from TRBV10-3 and TRBJ2-1; the D gene is possibly TRBD1 (6 bases). The CDR3 extends over 17 amino acids. Germline CDR1 is ENHRY and CDR2 is SYGVKD. The V end lost 1 base, the J end lost 0 bases, and 13 bases lay between the germline ends. CDR3 protein: CAISELWTASSYNEQFF. In DNA form, the CDR3 reads TGTGCCATCAGTGAGTTATGGACAGCGAGCTCCTACAATGAGCAGTTCTTC.

The chain combines TRBV19 with TRBJ1-5, with 8 nucleotides matching TRBD1. The V gene end was trimmed by 7 bases and the J gene end by 3 bases; junction bases not matched to a gene: 8. The germline V gene encodes CDR1 LNHDA and CDR2 SQIVND (reference sequence). This CDR3 is 15 amino acids long. CDR3 residues: CASNFRDRSNQPQHF. The CDR3 nucleotides are TGTGCCAGTAATTTCCGGGACAGGTCCAATCAGCCCCAGCATTTT. Using reference TRBV19 and TRBJ1-5 for the parts outside the CDR3, the full variable domain is DGGITQSPKYLFRKEGQNVTLSCEQNLNHDAMYWYRQDPGQGLRLIYYSQIVNDFQKGDIAEGYSVSREKKESFPLTVTSAQKNPTAFYLCASNFRDRSNQPQHFGDGTRLSIL.

This clonotype was observed a few times. V is TRBV27 and J is TRBJ2-3, with 9 nucleotides matching TRBD2. V shed 5 bases, J shed 4 bases, and the junction held 7 bases outside the gene matches. Germline CDR1 is MNHEY and CDR2 is SMNVEV (reference sequence). The CDR3 length is 15 residues. The DNA for the CDR3 is TGTGCCAGCAGTCCCCCCGGACTAGCGCCAGATACGCAGTATTTT. Encoded protein: CASSPPGLAPDTQYF.